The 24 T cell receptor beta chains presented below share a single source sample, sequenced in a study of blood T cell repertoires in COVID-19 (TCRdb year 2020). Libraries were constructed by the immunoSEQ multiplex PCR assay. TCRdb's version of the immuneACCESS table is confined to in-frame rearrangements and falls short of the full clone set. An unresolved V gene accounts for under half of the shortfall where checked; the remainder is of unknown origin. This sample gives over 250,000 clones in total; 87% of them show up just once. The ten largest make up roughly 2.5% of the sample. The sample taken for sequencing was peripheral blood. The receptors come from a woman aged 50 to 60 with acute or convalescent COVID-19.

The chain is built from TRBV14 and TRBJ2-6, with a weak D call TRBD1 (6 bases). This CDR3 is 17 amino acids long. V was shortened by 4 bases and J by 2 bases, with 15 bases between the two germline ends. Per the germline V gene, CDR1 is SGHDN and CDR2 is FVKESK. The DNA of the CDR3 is TGTGCCAGCAGCCGAGGACAAGGGGGTCCTGGGGCCAACGTCCTGACTTTC. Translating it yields CASSRGQGGPGANVLTF.

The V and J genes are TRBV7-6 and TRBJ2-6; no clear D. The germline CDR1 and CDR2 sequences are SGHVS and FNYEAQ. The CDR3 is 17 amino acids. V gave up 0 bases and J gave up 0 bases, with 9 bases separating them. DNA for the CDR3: TGTGCCAGCAGCTTAGCGGGCAGAACCTCTGGGGCCAACGTCCTGACTTTC. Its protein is CASSLAGRTSGANVLTF.

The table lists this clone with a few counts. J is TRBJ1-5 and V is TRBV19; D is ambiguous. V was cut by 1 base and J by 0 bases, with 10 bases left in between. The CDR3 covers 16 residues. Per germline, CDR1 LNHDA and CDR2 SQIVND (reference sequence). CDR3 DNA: TGTGCCAGTAGTATAGTTCGAGGGTATAGCAATCAGCCCCAGCATTTT. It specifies CASSIVRGYSNQPQHF. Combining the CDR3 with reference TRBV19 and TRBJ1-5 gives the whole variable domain DGGITQSPKYLFRKEGQNVTLSCEQNLNHDAMYWYRQDPGQGLRLIYYSQIVNDFQKGDIAEGYSVSREKKESFPLTVTSAQKNPTAFYLCASSIVRGYSNQPQHFGDGTRLSIL.

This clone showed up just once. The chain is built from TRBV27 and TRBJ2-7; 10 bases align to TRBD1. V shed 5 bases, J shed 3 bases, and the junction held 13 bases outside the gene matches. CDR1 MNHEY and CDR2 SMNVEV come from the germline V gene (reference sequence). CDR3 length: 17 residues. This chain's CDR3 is CASSTTPGDRGFYEQYF. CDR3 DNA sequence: TGTGCCAGCAGTACCACTCCGGGGGACAGGGGATTCTACGAGCAGTACTTC.

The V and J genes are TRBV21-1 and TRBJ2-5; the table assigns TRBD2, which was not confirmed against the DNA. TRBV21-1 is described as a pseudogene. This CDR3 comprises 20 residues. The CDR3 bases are TGTGCCAGCAGCAAAAATGGTGGGAGCTATTTAATATTAAGACAAGAGACCCAGTACTTC. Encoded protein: CASSKNGGSYLILRQETQYF.

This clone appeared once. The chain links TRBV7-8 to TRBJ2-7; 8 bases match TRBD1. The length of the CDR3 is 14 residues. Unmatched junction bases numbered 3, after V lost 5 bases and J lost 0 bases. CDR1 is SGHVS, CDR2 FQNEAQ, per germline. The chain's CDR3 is CASSRTGLSYEQYF. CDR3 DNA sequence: TGTGCCAGCAGCCGGACAGGGCTCTCCTACGAGCAGTACTTC.

The CDR3: CASGLVHDSTYNEQFF. CDR3 bases: TGTGCTAGTGGTTTGGTACACGACTCAACGTACAATGAGCAGTTCTTC. The rearrangement joins TRBV12-5 to TRBJ2-1; D gene uncertain. The CDR3 is made up of 16 amino acids. Trimming took off 0 bases at V and 4 bases at J, with 13 bases between the two ends. Germline CDR1 and CDR2: LGHNT and FRNRAP.

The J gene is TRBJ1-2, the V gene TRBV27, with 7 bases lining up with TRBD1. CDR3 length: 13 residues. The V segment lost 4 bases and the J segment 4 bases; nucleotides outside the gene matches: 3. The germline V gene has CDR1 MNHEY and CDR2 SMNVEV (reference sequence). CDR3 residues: CASSSGTAYGYTF. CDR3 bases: TGTGCCAGCAGTTCCGGGACAGCCTATGGCTACACCTTC.

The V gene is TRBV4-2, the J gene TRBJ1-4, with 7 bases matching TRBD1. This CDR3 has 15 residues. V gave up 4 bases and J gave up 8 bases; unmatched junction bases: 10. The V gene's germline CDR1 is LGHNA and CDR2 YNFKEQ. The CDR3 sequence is CASSLQGQGVEKLFF. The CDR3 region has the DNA TGTGCCAGCAGCCTCCAGGGCCAGGGGGTGGAAAAACTGTTTTTT.

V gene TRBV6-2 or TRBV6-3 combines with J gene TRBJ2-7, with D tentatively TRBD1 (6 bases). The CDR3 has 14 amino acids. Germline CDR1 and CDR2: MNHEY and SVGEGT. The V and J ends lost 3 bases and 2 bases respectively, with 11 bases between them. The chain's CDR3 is CASSYRGFPYEQYF. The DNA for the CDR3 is TGTGCCAGCAGTTATAGGGGGTTCCCCTACGAGCAGTACTTC.

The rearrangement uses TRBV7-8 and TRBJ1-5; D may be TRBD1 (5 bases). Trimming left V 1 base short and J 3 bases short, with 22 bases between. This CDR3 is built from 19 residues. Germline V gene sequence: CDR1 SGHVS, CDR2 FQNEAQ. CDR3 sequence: CASSLEARARREVNQPQHF. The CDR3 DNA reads TGTGCCAGCAGCTTAGAGGCCAGGGCGAGGCGGGAAGTCAATCAGCCCCAGCATTTT.

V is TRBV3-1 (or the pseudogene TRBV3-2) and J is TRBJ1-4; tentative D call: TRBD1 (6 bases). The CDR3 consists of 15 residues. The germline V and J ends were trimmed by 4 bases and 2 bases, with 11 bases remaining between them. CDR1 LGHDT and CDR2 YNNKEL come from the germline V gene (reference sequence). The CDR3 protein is CASSPTGSTNEKLFF. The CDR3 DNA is TGTGCCAGCAGCCCCACAGGGTCGACTAATGAAAAACTGTTTTTT.

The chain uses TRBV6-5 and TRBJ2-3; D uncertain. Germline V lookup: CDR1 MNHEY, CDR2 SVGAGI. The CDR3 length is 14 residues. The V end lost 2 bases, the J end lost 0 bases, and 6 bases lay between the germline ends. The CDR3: CASSYGSSTDTQYF. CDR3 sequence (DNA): TGTGCCAGCAGTTACGGCTCTAGCACAGATACGCAGTATTTT.

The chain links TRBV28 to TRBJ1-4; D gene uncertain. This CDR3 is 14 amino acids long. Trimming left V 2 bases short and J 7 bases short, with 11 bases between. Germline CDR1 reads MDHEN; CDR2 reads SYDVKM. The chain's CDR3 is CASSLAGGVEKLFF. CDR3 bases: TGTGCCAGCAGTTTAGCAGGTGGCGTTGAAAAACTGTTTTTT.

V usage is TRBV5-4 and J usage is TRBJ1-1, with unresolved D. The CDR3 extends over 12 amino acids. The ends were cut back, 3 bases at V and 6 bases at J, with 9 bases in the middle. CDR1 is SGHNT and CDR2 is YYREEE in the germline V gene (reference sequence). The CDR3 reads CASSSPGAEAFF. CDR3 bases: TGTGCCAGCAGCTCGCCGGGAGCTGAAGCTTTCTTT.

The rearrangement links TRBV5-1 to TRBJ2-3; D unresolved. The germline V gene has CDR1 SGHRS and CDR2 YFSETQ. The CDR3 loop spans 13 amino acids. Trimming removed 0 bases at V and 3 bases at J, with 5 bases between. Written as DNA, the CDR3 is TGCGCCAGCAGCTTGGTTCTGACAGATACGCAGTATTTT. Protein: CASSLVLTDTQYF.

CDR3 amino acids: CASSLVSPSYEQYF. In DNA form, the CDR3 reads TGTGCCAGCAGCTTAGTGAGCCCATCCTACGAGCAGTACTTC. The chain joins TRBV11-2 to TRBJ2-7; D gene unclear. From germline, CDR1 is SGHAT and CDR2 FQNNGV. V was cut by 1 base and J by 1 base, with 8 bases left in between. The CDR3 spans 14 residues.

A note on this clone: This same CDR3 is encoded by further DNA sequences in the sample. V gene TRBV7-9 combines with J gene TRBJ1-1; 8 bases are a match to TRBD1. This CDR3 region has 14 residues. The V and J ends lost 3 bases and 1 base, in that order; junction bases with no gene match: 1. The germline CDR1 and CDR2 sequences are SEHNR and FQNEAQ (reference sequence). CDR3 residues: CASSFGQGNTEAFF. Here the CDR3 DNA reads TGTGCCAGCAGCTTCGGACAGGGGAACACTGAAGCTTTCTTT.

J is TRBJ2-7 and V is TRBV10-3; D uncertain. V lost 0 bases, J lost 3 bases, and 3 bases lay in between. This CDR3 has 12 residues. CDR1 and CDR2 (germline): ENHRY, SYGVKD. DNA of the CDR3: TGTGCCATCAGTGAGTCGAGCTACGAGCAGTACTTC. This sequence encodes CAISESSYEQYF.

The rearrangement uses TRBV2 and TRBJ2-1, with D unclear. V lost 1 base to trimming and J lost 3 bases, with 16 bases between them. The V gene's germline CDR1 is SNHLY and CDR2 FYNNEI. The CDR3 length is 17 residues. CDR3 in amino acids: CASSEGGRGTYYNEQFF. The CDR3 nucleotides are TGTGCCAGCAGTGAAGGAGGTCGAGGAACATACTACAATGAGCAGTTCTTC.

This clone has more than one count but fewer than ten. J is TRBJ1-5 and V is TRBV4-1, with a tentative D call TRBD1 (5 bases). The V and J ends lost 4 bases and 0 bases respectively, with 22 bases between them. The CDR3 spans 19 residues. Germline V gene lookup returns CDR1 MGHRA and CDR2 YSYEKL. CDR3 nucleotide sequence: TGCGCCAGCAGCCTAGCCCCTATACAGGAAATCTATAGCAATCAGCCCCAGCATTTT. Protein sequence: CASSLAPIQEIYSNQPQHF.

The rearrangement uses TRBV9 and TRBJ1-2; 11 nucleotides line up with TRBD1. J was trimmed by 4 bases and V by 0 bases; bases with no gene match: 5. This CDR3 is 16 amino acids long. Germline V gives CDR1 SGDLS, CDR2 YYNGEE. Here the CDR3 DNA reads TGTGCCAGCAGCGTAGCATGGGACAGGGGGAGCTATGGCTACACCTTC. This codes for CASSVAWDRGSYGYTF.

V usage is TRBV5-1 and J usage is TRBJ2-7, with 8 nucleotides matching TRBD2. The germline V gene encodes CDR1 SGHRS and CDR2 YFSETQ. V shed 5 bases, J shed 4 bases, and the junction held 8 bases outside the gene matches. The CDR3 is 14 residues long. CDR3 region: CASRVLAGSYEQYF. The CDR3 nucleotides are TGCGCCAGCAGGGTTCTAGCGGGTAGTTACGAGCAGTACTTC.

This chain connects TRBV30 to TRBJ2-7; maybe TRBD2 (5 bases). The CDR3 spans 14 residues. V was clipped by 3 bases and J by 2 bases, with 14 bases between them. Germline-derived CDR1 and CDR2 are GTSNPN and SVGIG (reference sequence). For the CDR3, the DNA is TGTGCCTGGAGCGTCCACCTAGCCCCCTACGAGCAGTACTTC. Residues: CAWSVHLAPYEQYF.